The rows below give T cell receptor beta chains drawn from one sample of a study of CD8 T cells in Susac syndrome. TCRdb re-analysed the immunoSEQ multiplex PCR reads in MiXCR, keeping a single row per CDR3 protein. The table includes about 150,000 distinct CDR3 sequences, around 95% detected once. Sequencing was carried out using CD4+ T cells from PBMCs. These receptors were taken from a human donor with Susac syndrome. CDR3s include the opening cysteine and the closing phenylalanine or tryptophan. D genes are given only for firm matches. Clone size appears in some rows only: once, few, many, or a class for an expanded clone.

D gene	J gene	CDR3 length	V gene	clone size	CDR3 DNA	CDR3 protein
TRBD2	TRBJ2-3	19	TRBV15	.	TGTGCCACCAGCAGAGTTGGTTTATTAGCGGGGCCCAACACAGATACGCAGTATTTT	CATSRVGLLAGPNTDTQYF
.	TRBJ1-2	14	TRBV9	.	TGTGCCAGCAGCGTAGAAAACGGCTTCTATGGCTACACCTTC	CASSVENGFYGYTF
TRBD1	TRBJ1-1	13	TRBV9	.	TGTGCCAGCAGCCACGGACAGGGTGTTAAGGCTTTCTTT	CASSHGQGVKAFF
TRBD2	TRBJ2-7	16	TRBV5-1	.	TGCGCCAGCAGCTTGGAGACTAGCGGTAGGACCTACGAGCAGTACTTC	CASSLETSGRTYEQYF
TRBD2	TRBJ2-5	15	TRBV9	.	TGTGCCAGCAGTCACGGGGGGGCCGTACTCGAGACCCAGTACTTC	CASSHGGAVLETQYF
.	TRBJ2-1	13	TRBV5-1	.	TGCGCCAGCAGCTTGGCTACACCCAATGAGCAGTTCTTC	CASSLATPNEQFF
.	TRBJ1-2	13	TRBV7-9	.	TGTGCCAGCAGCGATTCAGTTAACTATGGCTACACCTTC	CASSDSVNYGYTF
.	TRBJ1-2	13	TRBV12-3/TRBV12-4	.	TGTGCCAGCAGAACGACAGCTAACTATGGCTACACCTTC	CASRTTANYGYTF
TRBD1	TRBJ2-5	15	TRBV11-2	.	TGTGCCAGCAGCTTAACGACAGGGGGGATAGAGACCCAGTACTTC	CASSLTTGGIETQYF
.	TRBJ2-6	17	TRBV29-1	.	TGCAGCGTTGAATCCGCTCCGAAAAGCTCTGGGGCCAACGTCCTGACTTTC	CSVESAPKSSGANVLTF
.	TRBJ1-2	13	TRBV19	.	TGTGCCAGTAATTTCGAAGCTAACTATGGCTACACCTTC	CASNFEANYGYTF
.	TRBJ2-3	17	TRBV11-2	.	TGTGCCAGCAGCCCCAGAGGGAGCGGGCTCAACACAGATACGCAGTATTTT	CASSPRGSGLNTDTQYF
.	TRBJ2-1	12	TRBV14	.	TGTGCCAGCAGCCAAGTCTACAATGAGCAGTTCTTC	CASSQVYNEQFF
TRBD1	TRBJ1-4	14	TRBV20-1	.	TGCAGTGCTAGAGTGACAGGGGGGAAGGAAAAACTGTTTTTT	CSARVTGGKEKLFF
TRBD2	TRBJ2-1	15	TRBV9	.	TGTGCCAGCAGCGTAATGGCGGGAGTCTACAATGAGCAGTTCTTC	CASSVMAGVYNEQFF
.	TRBJ2-7	15	TRBV3-1	once	TGTGCCAGCAGCCAAGAAATGGGACACAACTACGAGCAGTACTTC	CASSQEMGHNYEQYF
TRBD1	TRBJ1-2	13	TRBV29-1	.	TGCAGCGCCCAACCGGGACAGGTTGATGGCTACACCTTC	CSAQPGQVDGYTF
.	TRBJ2-7	13	TRBV6-2/TRBV6-3	.	TGTGCCAGCAGTTGGATTCGCTCCTACGAGCAGTACTTC	CASSWIRSYEQYF
.	TRBJ1-1	17	TRBV29-1	once	TGCAGCGTTGAAGACACAGTGGGTCTTCGTTCGAACACTGAAGCTTTCTTT	CSVEDTVGLRSNTEAFF
TRBD1	TRBJ1-5	16	TRBV4-1	once	TGCGCCAGCAGCCAAGTCCCGACAGGGCGCAATCAGCCCCAGCATTTT	CASSQVPTGRNQPQHF
.	TRBJ2-1	12	TRBV28	.	TGTGCCAGCAACGGCGGGCACATCCTCCAGTTCTTC	CASNGGHILQFF
.	TRBJ1-1	13	TRBV15	.	TGTGCCACCAGCCGCCACCTGAACACTGAAGCTTTCTTT	CATSRHLNTEAFF
TRBD2	TRBJ2-7	14	TRBV6-5	.	TGTGCCAGCAGTTATAGGCGGGGGGACTACGAGCAGTACTTC	CASSYRRGDYEQYF
.	TRBJ2-4	15	TRBV4-1	.	TGCGCCAGCAGCCAAGGTCGAGGAGTGTTGGACATTCAGTACTTC	CASSQGRGVLDIQYF
.	TRBJ2-7	12	TRBV20-1	.	TGCAGTGCAGGTCGGGAGACGGGCGAGCAGTACTTC	CSAGRETGEQYF
.	TRBJ1-5	15	TRBV20-1	.	TGCAGTGCTAGAGATCCGATAAGGGGTTATCAGCCCCAGCATTTT	CSARDPIRGYQPQHF